This passage covers 5 T cell receptor beta chains from one sample sequenced in a study of naive and memory T cell subsets. The beta constant-region primer was an equimolar mix of two oligonucleotides covering TRBC1 and TRBC2. TCRdb fed the UMI-ligation and nested PCR reads into MiXCR, producing one record per CDR3 protein. The sample gives 150,000 or so distinct CDR3 sequences, about 18% of which show up once; about 0.15% is in the top ten. The sequenced sample was naive CD4+ T cells from blood. The receptor source for this set is a human donor in good health.

This chain connects TRBV7-2 to TRBJ2-5; D might be TRBD1 (6 bases). The V end was cut by 6 bases, the J end by 5 bases, with 13 bases between. Germline CDR1 and CDR2: SGHTA and FQGNSA. There are 13 residues in the CDR3. The CDR3 region is CASSRQALETQYF. DNA of the CDR3: TGTGCCAGCAGTCGACAGGCTCTCGAGACCCAGTACTTC.

This clonotype occurred many times. V usage is TRBV20-1 and J usage is TRBJ1-5; D gene ambiguous. This CDR3 has 12 residues. Germline loops: CDR1 DFQATT, CDR2 SNEGSKA (reference sequence). V lost 2 bases and J 2 bases, leaving 4 bases between the germline ends. The CDR3 reads CSARKGNQPQHF. The DNA for the CDR3 is TGCAGTGCTAGAAAGGGCAATCAGCCCCAGCATTTT.

The chain links TRBV6-2 or TRBV6-3 to TRBJ2-7; 10 bases agree with TRBD1. The junction had 6 bases not matched to a gene; V was cut back by 7 bases and J by 6 bases. Germline V gene data show CDR1 as MNHEY and CDR2 as SVGEGT. The CDR3 is 13 amino acids. The DNA of the CDR3 is TGTGCCAGCAACCCGGGACAGGGGTTCGAGCAGTACTTC. Residues: CASNPGQGFEQYF.

This clonotype was detected a few times. The V call is TRBV2, the J call TRBJ2-7; tentative D call: TRBD1 (6 bases). Germline CDR1 reads SNHLY; CDR2 reads FYNNEI. The V end lost 6 bases, the J end lost 0 bases, and 21 bases lay between the germline ends. There are 17 residues in the CDR3. CDR3 DNA sequence: TGTGCCAGCAGAAAATCAACTACAGGGTTTTCCTCCTACGAGCAGTACTTC. Its translation is CASRKSTTGFSSYEQYF.

V and J are TRBV10-3 and TRBJ1-5; D uncertain. Germline CDR1 is ENHRY and CDR2 is SYGVKD. The CDR3 runs 14 residues. The V gene lost 4 bases and the J gene lost 0 bases, with 7 bases spanning the gap. The CDR3 here is CAISGSTSNQPQHF. CDR3 in DNA: TGTGCCATCAGTGGTAGCACTAGCAATCAGCCCCAGCATTTT.